What follows is one TCR beta chain and its context. The repertoire was sequenced with immunoSEQ multiplex PCR; TCRdb's copy has only in-frame clones and lacks some. The profile shows about 98,000 clones, approximately 82% of them singletons. V lost 0 bases and J lost 5; bases outside the gene matches: 13. Germline loops: CDR1 SGHKS, CDR2 YYEKEE (reference sequence). This CDR3 is 17 amino acids long. These data originate in a study of blood T cell repertoires in COVID-19. The gene calls are TRBV5-5 and TRBJ1-2; TRBD1 aligns across 7 bases. The sequence came from a man aged 65-85 years with active or convalescent COVID-19. The sequenced sample consisted of peripheral blood. CDR3 amino acids: CASSLARTGVGLYGYTF. The CDR3 bases are TGTGCCAGCAGCTTGGCCCGTACAGGGGTGGGGCTATATGGCTACACCTTC. Full variable domain (outside the CDR3, taken from reference TRBV5-5 and TRBJ1-2): DAGVTQSPTHLIKTRGQQVTLRCSPISGHKSVSWYQQVLGQGPQFIFQYYEKEERGRGNFPDRFSARQFPNYSSELNVNALLLGDSALYLCASSLARTGVGLYGYTFGSGTRLTVV.